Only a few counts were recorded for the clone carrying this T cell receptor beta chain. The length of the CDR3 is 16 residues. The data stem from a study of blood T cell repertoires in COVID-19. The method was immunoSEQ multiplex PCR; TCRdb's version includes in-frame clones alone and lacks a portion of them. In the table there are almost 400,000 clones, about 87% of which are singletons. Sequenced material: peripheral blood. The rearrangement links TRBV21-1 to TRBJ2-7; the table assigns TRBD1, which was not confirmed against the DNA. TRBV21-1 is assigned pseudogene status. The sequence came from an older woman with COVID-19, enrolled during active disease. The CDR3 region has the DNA TGTGCCAGCAGCAAAGTCCTAGGACAACAACCCTACGAGCAGTACTTC. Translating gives CASSKVLGQQPYEQYF.